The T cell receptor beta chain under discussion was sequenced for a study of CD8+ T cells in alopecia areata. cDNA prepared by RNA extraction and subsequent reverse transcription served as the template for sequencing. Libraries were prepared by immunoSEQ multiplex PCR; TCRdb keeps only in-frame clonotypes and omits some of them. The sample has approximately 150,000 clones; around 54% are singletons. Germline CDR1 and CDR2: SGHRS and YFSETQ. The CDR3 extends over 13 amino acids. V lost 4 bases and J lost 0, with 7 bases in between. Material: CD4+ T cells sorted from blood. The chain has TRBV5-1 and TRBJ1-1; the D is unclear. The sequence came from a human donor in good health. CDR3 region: CASSVNLNTEAFF. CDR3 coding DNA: TGCGCCAGCAGCGTCAACCTGAACACTGAAGCTTTCTTT.